The clone carrying this T cell receptor (beta chain) was seen a few times. Arm-PCR of CDR3 regions and iRepertoire HTBI primers were used to build TCR beta libraries. Via MiXCR, TCRdb re-called the multiplex PCR reads, giving one row per CDR3 protein. The table has 350,000 to 550,000 distinct CDR3 sequences, about 15% seen once. This entry is derived from a study of regulatory T cells in long-lasting Graves disease. The overall study: The antithyroid drugs taken by newly diagnosed Graves' patients had been used for under 3 months.

Germline lookup yields CDR1 SGHRS and CDR2 YFSETQ. The length of the CDR3 is 14 residues. The ends were cut back, 3 bases at V and 1 base at J, with 7 bases in the middle. Noted time point: newly diagnosed GD, antithyroid drugs for less than 3 months. Extracted PBMC RNA gave rise to the TCR library. These data also featured in a second study, about T cells in Graves' hyperthyroidism and ophthalmopathy.

The rearrangement joins TRBV5-1 to TRBJ2-2; maybe TRBD2 (5 bases). The specimen comprised peripheral blood mononuclear cells (PBMCs), sampled at new diagnosis, from a patient treated with antithyroid drugs. The clonotype originates from a woman under 30 with Graves disease. This CDR3 reads CASSYRGNTGELFF. DNA of the CDR3: TGCGCCAGCAGCTACCGGGGGAACACCGGGGAGCTGTTTTTT. Full variable domain (remainder filled in from reference TRBV5-1 and TRBJ2-2): KAGVTQTPRYLIKTRGQQVTLSCSPISGHRSVSWYQQTPGQGLQFLFEYFSETQRNKGNFPGRFSGRQFSNSRSEMNVSTLELGDSALYLCASSYRGNTGELFFGEGSRLTVL.